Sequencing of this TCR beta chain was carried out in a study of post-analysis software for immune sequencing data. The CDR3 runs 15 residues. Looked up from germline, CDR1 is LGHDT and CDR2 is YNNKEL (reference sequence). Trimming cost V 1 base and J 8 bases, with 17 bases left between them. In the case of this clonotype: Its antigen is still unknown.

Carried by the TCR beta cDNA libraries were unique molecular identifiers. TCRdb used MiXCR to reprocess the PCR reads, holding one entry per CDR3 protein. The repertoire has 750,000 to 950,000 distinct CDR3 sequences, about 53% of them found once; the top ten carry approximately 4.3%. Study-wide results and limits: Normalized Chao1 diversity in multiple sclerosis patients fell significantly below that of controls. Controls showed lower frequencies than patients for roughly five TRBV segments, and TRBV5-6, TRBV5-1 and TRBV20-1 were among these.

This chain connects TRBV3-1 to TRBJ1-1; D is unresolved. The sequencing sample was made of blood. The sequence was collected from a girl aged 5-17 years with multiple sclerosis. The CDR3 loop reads CASSQGLVLQSEAFF. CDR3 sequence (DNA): TGTGCCAGCAGCCAAGGCTTGGTTCTACAGAGCGAAGCTTTCTTT.